The 28 T cell receptor beta chains reported below all come from one sample, sequenced in a study of T cell repertoires in cytomegalovirus infection. From the reads, TCRdb called clonotypes with MiXCR, one entry per CDR3 protein. Here the sample spans around 530,000 distinct CDR3 sequences, approximately 15% being singletons. Source material: CD8+ T cells from PBMCs. The receptors stem from a human donor in good health (CMV status not recorded). Some clones in this sample may be carry-over from other donors' samples.

This clonotype has only a few counts. The rearrangement uses TRBV27 and TRBJ1-2; a weak D match, TRBD1 (5 bases). The CDR3 has 17 residues. In germline, CDR1 is MNHEY, CDR2 SMNVEV (reference sequence). V lost 2 bases and J lost 6, with 22 bases in between. The DNA for the CDR3 is TGTGCCAGCAGTTTAGACACTCTGGCAGGGAGGATCGATGGCTACACCTTC. Protein product: CASSLDTLAGRIDGYTF.

This clonotype was counted a few times. J is TRBJ2-1 and V is TRBV25-1; the match to TRBD2 covers 8 bases. CDR3 length: 15 residues. CDR1 MGHDK and CDR2 SYGVNS come from the germline V gene. The J segment lost 2 bases and the V segment lost 6 bases, leaving 6 bases of the junction unmatched. The CDR3 loop reads CASRAAGGPYNEQFF. The CDR3 DNA follows: TGTGCCAGCAGGGCGGCGGGGGGCCCCTACAATGAGCAGTTCTTC.

This clonotype has a handful of counts. This chain connects TRBV29-1 to TRBJ2-7; TRBD1 is a possible D gene (5 bases). The CDR3 is made up of 13 amino acids. V was clipped by 1 base and J by 1 base, with 8 bases between them. The germline V gene has CDR1 SQVTM and CDR2 ANQGSEA. In DNA, the CDR3 is TGCAGCGTTGAAGGGACAACATCCTACGAGCAGTACTTC. Translating gives CSVEGTTSYEQYF.

This clonotype was recorded at least ten times. The gene calls are TRBV7-9 and TRBJ2-7; TRBD1 agrees at 7 bases. The CDR3 consists of 16 residues. Germline V lookup: CDR1 SEHNR, CDR2 FQNEAQ (reference sequence). The V gene end was trimmed by 0 bases and the J gene end by 4 bases; junction bases not matched to a gene: 9. The CDR3 DNA follows: TGTGCCAGCAGCTTAGCGATTGGGCAACAGGGGTACGAGCAGTACTTC. Its translation: CASSLAIGQQGYEQYF.

J is TRBJ2-1 and V is TRBV5-5, with a tentative D call TRBD1 (6 bases). Trimming removed 2 bases at V and 5 bases at J, with 20 bases between. Germline V CDR1 and CDR2: SGHKS, YYEKEE (reference sequence). The CDR3 spans 17 residues. The CDR3 loop is CASSFDQDSQLDNEQFF. The CDR3 DNA is TGTGCCAGCAGCTTCGACCAGGACAGCCAACTAGACAATGAGCAGTTCTTC.

This clonotype showed up just a few times. The CDR3, as DNA: TGTGCCAGCCGACACAGACCCCCGGGACAAACGTACCAAGAGACCCAGTACTTC. This translates into CASRHRPPGQTYQETQYF. V usage is TRBV6-5 and J usage is TRBJ2-5, with a tentative D call TRBD1 (6 bases). The CDR3 sequence is 18 residues long. CDR1 is MNHEY, CDR2 SVGAGI, per germline. The germline V and J ends were trimmed by 8 bases and 0 bases, with 25 bases remaining between them.

This clonotype was picked up a small number of times. The chain couples TRBV5-1 to TRBJ2-2; TRBD1 might be the D (6 bases). Germline loops: CDR1 SGHRS, CDR2 YFSETQ. The CDR3 runs to 16 residues. Between the trimmed V and J ends, which lost 4 bases and 4 bases, there was a span of 17 bases. CDR3 bases: TGCGCCAGCAGCAATAACAGGGATTTTGTCACCGGGGAGCTGTTTTTT. This translates into CASSNNRDFVTGELFF.

The CDR3 is CSALWGTSGDEQYF. CDR3 DNA sequence: TGCAGTGCTCTCTGGGGGACTAGCGGAGACGAGCAGTACTTC. V is TRBV20-1 and J is TRBJ2-7; 11 bases align to TRBD2. This CDR3 is built from 14 residues. The V gene end was trimmed by 5 bases and the J gene end by 5 bases; junction bases not matched to a gene: 8. Germline CDR1 is DFQATT and CDR2 is SNEGSKA (reference sequence).

The chain recombines TRBV28 with TRBJ1-5, with D maybe TRBD1 (5 bases). Germline V gene lookup returns CDR1 MDHEN and CDR2 SYDVKM. CDR3 size: 14 residues. V lost 8 bases and J 2 bases, leaving 13 bases between the germline ends. The CDR3 protein is CASSGRGRNQPQHF. The CDR3, as DNA: TGTGCCAGCTCCGGAAGGGGACGCAATCAGCCCCAGCATTTT.

The chain's CDR3 is CASSHFREGSGNTIYF. CDR3 DNA: TGTGCCAGCAGCCACTTCAGGGAGGGCTCTGGAAACACCATATATTTT. This chain uses TRBV14 with TRBJ1-3; D may be TRBD1 (5 bases). V lost 3 bases and J 0 bases, leaving 12 bases between the germline ends. The CDR3 sequence is 16 residues long. Looked up from germline, CDR1 is SGHDN and CDR2 is FVKESK.

This clonotype was seen at least ten times. The junction differs from germline at one of its ends, possibly a read error. V and J are TRBV5-1 and TRBJ1-1; TRBD1 might be the D (5 bases). Germline CDR1 is SGHRS and CDR2 is YFSETQ. This CDR3 has 12 residues. Written as DNA, the CDR3 is TGTGCCAGTTCGTGGGGGGGCACTGAAGCTTTCTTT. Translating gives CASSWGGTEAFF.

V and J are TRBV12-3 or TRBV12-4 and TRBJ1-4; possibly TRBD1 for D (5 bases). Trimming took off 6 bases at V and 4 bases at J, with 12 bases between the two ends. This CDR3 region has 14 residues. CDR3 region: CASSLQGLNEKLFF. CDR3 DNA: TGTGCCAGCAGCCTTCAGGGCCTTAATGAAAAACTGTTTTTT.

This clonotype was recorded many times. The V call is TRBV4-2, the J call TRBJ2-7, with a possible D match to TRBD1 (5 bases). CDR3 size: 15 residues. V lost 5 bases to trimming and J lost 1 base, with 15 bases between them. From germline, CDR1 is LGHNA and CDR2 YNFKEQ. CDR3 sequence reads: CASSLLVQGSYEQYF. CDR3 coding DNA: TGTGCCAGCAGCTTACTCGTCCAGGGATCCTACGAGCAGTACTTC.

This clonotype was found many times. CDR3 protein: CATSSSRGRTGELFF. Here the CDR3 DNA reads TGTGCCACCAGCAGTTCCAGGGGGAGGACCGGGGAGCTGTTTTTT. V usage is TRBV15 and J usage is TRBJ2-2; the D gene is possibly TRBD1 (7 bases). The CDR3 extends over 15 amino acids. CDR1 LNHNV and CDR2 YYDKDF come from the germline V gene (reference sequence). Trimming took off 3 bases at V and 5 bases at J, with 13 bases between the two ends. Drawing the rest from reference TRBV15 and TRBJ2-2, the complete variable domain is DAMVIQNPRYQVTQFGKPVTLSCSQTLNHNVMYWYQQKSSQAPKLLFHYYDKDFNNEADTPDNFQSRRPNTSFCFLDIRSPGLGDTAMYLCATSSSRGRTGELFFGEGSRLTVL.

The table lists this clonotype with a few counts. J is TRBJ2-1 and V is TRBV6-6; 9 nucleotides match TRBD1. The trim removed 2 bases at V and 5 bases at J, leaving 7 bases unmatched. Germline CDR1 MNHNY, CDR2 SVGAGI (reference sequence). This CDR3 contains 16 residues. CDR3: CASSYGGQGFNNEQFF. Written as DNA, the CDR3 is TGTGCCAGCAGTTACGGGGGACAGGGATTTAACAATGAGCAGTTCTTC.

This clonotype occurred many times. DNA for the CDR3: TGTGCCAGCAGCACTCGGAACAGGGGTTGGGCCTACAATGAGCAGTTCTTC. Translated, it gives CASSTRNRGWAYNEQFF. The chain uses TRBV28 and TRBJ2-1, with 7 bases lining up with TRBD1. The CDR3 is 17 amino acids. Germline CDR1 is MDHEN and CDR2 is SYDVKM. V shed 6 bases, J shed 2 bases, and the junction held 13 bases outside the gene matches.

This clonotype appeared a few times. J is TRBJ2-7 and V is TRBV19; the match to TRBD1 covers 7 bases. The CDR3 contains 15 residues. The germline gives CDR1 LNHDA, CDR2 SQIVND (reference sequence). V lost 3 bases to trimming and J lost 5 bases; unmatched junction nucleotides: 10. In DNA form, the CDR3 reads TGTGCCAGTAGTATGGAAGGGGGCGTATGGGACGAGCAGTACTTC. It encodes CASSMEGGVWDEQYF. The variable domain in full, completed from reference TRBV19 and TRBJ2-7, reads DGGITQSPKYLFRKEGQNVTLSCEQNLNHDAMYWYRQDPGQGLRLIYYSQIVNDFQKGDIAEGYSVSREKKESFPLTVTSAQKNPTAFYLCASSMEGGVWDEQYFGPGTRLTVT.

This clonotype has ten or more counts. J is TRBJ1-2 and V is TRBV28; D might be TRBD1 (6 bases). This CDR3 is 17 amino acids long. Germline values: CDR1 MDHEN, CDR2 SYDVKM. The V and J ends lost 5 bases and 2 bases respectively, with 21 bases between them. CDR3 nucleotides: TGTGCCAGCAGTCACGACTACCAGGACAGTCAAAACTATGGCTACACCTTC. Its protein product is CASSHDYQDSQNYGYTF.

The table lists this clonotype with a few counts. V is TRBV6-1 and J is TRBJ2-1, with TRBD2 matching 13 bases. Germline trimming cut 2 bases from V and 4 bases from J; bases unmatched to any gene: 14. The length of the CDR3 is 20 residues. Germline values: CDR1 MNHNS, CDR2 SASEGT. CDR3 bases: TGTGCCAGCAGTGAAACTAGGCTAGCCCGACTAGCGGGGGGTTACAATGAGCAGTTCTTC. Protein: CASSETRLARLAGGYNEQFF.

This clonotype was detected ten times or more. The chain couples TRBV19 to TRBJ1-5, with unresolved D. In germline, CDR1 is LNHDA, CDR2 SQIVND (reference sequence). The CDR3 covers 15 residues. Trimming took off 5 bases at V and 0 bases at J, with 11 bases between the two ends. The CDR3 here is CASSEQYYSNQPQHF. The CDR3 coding sequence is TGTGCCAGTAGTGAGCAGTATTATAGCAATCAGCCCCAGCATTTT.

This clonotype has a count of ten or more. The V call is TRBV27, the J call TRBJ1-1; 7 nucleotides match TRBD1. The CDR3 covers 15 residues. The V gene's germline CDR1 is MNHEY and CDR2 SMNVEV (reference sequence). J gave up 0 bases and V 5 bases, and 6 bases lay outside the gene matches. The CDR3 DNA is TGTGCCAGCAGTCCACAGACAGGGTTGAACACTGAAGCTTTCTTT. Its protein product is CASSPQTGLNTEAFF.

Only a few counts were recorded for this clonotype. The chain joins TRBV27 to TRBJ1-2; TRBD1 might be the D (6 bases). Germline CDR1 and CDR2: MNHEY and SMNVEV (reference sequence). The V gene lost 0 bases and the J gene lost 7 bases, with 18 bases spanning the gap. The CDR3 has 16 residues. The CDR3 reads CASSLSAMTGFGGYTF. The CDR3 DNA reads as TGTGCCAGCAGTTTATCCGCAATGACAGGATTTGGTGGCTACACCTTC.

This clonotype was detected only a few times. This sequence joins TRBV27 and TRBJ2-5; no definite D call. The V end lost 4 bases, the J end lost 3 bases, and 12 bases lay between the germline ends. Germline CDR1 reads MNHEY; CDR2 reads SMNVEV (reference sequence). The CDR3 covers 14 residues. CDR3 DNA: TGTGCCAGCAGTTCGGACCCCCGCGAAGAGACCCAGTACTTC. It translates to CASSSDPREETQYF.

This clonotype was observed at least ten times. V is TRBV7-9 and J is TRBJ1-2; D is unresolved. Germline V lookup: CDR1 SEHNR, CDR2 FQNEAQ (reference sequence). The CDR3 sequence is 15 residues long. The V end lost 1 base, the J end lost 4 bases, and 13 bases lay between the germline ends. The CDR3 DNA is TGTGCCAGCAGCTTAGTCGACGAAGGGAGCTATGGCTACACCTTC. Translated, it gives CASSLVDEGSYGYTF.

This clonotype was seen many times. V is TRBV7-8 and J is TRBJ2-7; either TRBD1 or TRBD2 may supply D (7 bases each). There are 15 residues in the CDR3. Trimming shortened V by 5 bases and J by 3 bases, and 17 bases separated the two germline ends. Germline V gives CDR1 SGHVS, CDR2 FQNEAQ. CDR3 bases: TGTGCCAGCAGCCGGGGGGACAGTGCTTACTACGAGCAGTACTTC. Its translation: CASSRGDSAYYEQYF.

This clonotype has a handful of counts. CDR3 in DNA: TGTGCCAGCAGCGTAGATGGAAATGAGCAGTTCTTC. Translated: CASSVDGNEQFF. V is TRBV9 and J is TRBJ2-1; D not resolved. Germline V CDR1 and CDR2: SGDLS, YYNGEE. Deletions cut 0 bases from V and 7 bases from J, with 5 bases between. The CDR3 spans 12 residues.

This clonotype was detected many times. This chain links TRBV6-5 with TRBJ1-2; 7 bases match TRBD1. J gave up 6 bases and V 0 bases, and 13 bases lay outside the gene matches. The CDR3 extends over 17 amino acids. Germline CDR1 reads MNHEY; CDR2 reads SVGAGI. CDR3 coding DNA: TGTGCCAGCAGTTACTCTGAGAACAGGGGCGTTATGGATGGCTACACCTTC. It specifies CASSYSENRGVMDGYTF.

At least ten counts were recorded for this clonotype. The V gene is TRBV20-1, the J gene TRBJ2-1; D gene ambiguous. Germline V gives CDR1 DFQATT, CDR2 SNEGSKA (reference sequence). V was shortened by 0 bases and J by 2 bases, with 14 bases between the two germline ends. The CDR3 covers 16 residues. The CDR3 protein is CSARDLFGDTYNEQFF. For the CDR3, the DNA is TGCAGTGCTAGAGATCTATTCGGCGACACCTACAATGAGCAGTTCTTC.